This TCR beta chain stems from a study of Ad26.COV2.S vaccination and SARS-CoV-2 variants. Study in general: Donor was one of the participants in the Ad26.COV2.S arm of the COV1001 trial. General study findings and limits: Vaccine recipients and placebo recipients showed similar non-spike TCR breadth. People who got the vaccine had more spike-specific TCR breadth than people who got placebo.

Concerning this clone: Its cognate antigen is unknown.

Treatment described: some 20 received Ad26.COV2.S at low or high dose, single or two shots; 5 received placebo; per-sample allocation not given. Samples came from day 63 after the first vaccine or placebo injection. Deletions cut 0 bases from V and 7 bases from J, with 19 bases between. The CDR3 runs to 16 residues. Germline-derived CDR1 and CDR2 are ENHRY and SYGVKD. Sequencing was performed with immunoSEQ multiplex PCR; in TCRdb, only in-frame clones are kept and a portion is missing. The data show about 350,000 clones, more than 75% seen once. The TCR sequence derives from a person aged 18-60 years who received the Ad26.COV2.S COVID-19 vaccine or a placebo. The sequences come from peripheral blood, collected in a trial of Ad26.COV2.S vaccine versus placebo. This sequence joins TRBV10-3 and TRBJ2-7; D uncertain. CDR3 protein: CAISESFRAGIGEQYF. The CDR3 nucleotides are TGTGCCATCAGTGAGTCGTTTAGAGCAGGTATAGGGGAGCAGTACTTC.